Sequencing of this TCR beta chain was carried out in a study of tumor and adjacent non-tumor tissue in lung cancer. A modified ARM-PCR protocol with three rounds of nested PCR amplified TCRbeta. TCRdb passed the multiplex PCR reads through MiXCR, listing each CDR3 protein once. Of 90,000 to 100,000 distinct CDR3 sequences listed, 75% to 85% were seen once; the top ten hold more than 25%. Per the germline V gene, CDR1 is MGHRA and CDR2 is YSYEKL. The CDR3 loop spans 16 amino acids. The germline V and J ends were trimmed by 4 bases and 9 bases, with 22 bases remaining between them. Study-level results: In normal lung, the top 100 clones were significantly more dominant than in tumor.

As regards this clonotype: Its antigen remains unknown.

The template was RNA from unsorted bulk tissue. More than 3 cm separated this lung sample from the edge of the tumor. The gene calls are TRBV4-1 and TRBJ2-1; D might be TRBD2 (5 bases). The TCR was taken from a man aged 55-75 years with small cell lung cancer. Material for sequencing was distant non-tumor lung tissue. CDR3 protein: CASSPRGSETLIEQFF. The CDR3 DNA reads as TGCGCCAGCAGCCCTCGTGGTAGCGAGACCTTGATTGAGCAGTTCTTC.